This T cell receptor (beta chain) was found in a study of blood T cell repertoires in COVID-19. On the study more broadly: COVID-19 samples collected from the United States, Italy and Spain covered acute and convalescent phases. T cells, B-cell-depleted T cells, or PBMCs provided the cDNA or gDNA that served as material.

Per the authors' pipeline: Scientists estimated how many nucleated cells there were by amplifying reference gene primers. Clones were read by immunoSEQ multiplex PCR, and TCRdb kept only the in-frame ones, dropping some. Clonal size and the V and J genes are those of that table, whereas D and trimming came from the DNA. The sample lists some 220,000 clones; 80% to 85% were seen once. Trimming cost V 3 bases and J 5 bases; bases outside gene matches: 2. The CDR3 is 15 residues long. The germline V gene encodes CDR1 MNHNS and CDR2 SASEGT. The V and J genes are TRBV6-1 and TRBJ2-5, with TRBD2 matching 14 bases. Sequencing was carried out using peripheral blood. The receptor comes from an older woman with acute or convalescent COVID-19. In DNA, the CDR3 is TGTGCCAGCAGTGAGGGACTAGCGGGGGTTGAGACCCAGTACTTC. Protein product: CASSEGLAGVETQYF.